Following are 19 T cell receptor beta chains from one sample sequenced in a study of shared clonotypes between healthy human individuals. Sequencing was performed with immunoSEQ multiplex PCR; in TCRdb, only in-frame clones are kept and a portion is missing. Altogether roughly 640,000 clones are present, roughly 70% being singletons, with the ten largest covering less than 2%. Input material: memory CD4+ T cells sorted from blood. The subset is: CD45RA-negative fraction. Every receptor here comes from a woman in her thirties in good health.

This chain connects TRBV5-1 to TRBJ1-2; TRBD1 matches at 7 bases. After removal of 2 bases from V and 8 bases from J, the junction contained 9 bases not matched to a gene. Looked up from germline, CDR1 is SGHRS and CDR2 is YFSETQ. The CDR3 is 14 amino acids. The CDR3 region has the DNA TGCGCCAGCAGCTTAGAGACAGGGATGCGGGGCTACACCTTC. Its protein is CASSLETGMRGYTF.

The rearrangement links TRBV2 to TRBJ1-4; the match to TRBD1 covers 10 bases. This CDR3 has 14 residues. The V and J ends lost 8 bases and 5 bases, in that order; junction bases with no gene match: 5. Germline V CDR1 and CDR2: SNHLY, FYNNEI. Here the CDR3 reads CASRRTGGNEKLFF. The CDR3 DNA reads as TGTGCCAGCCGGAGGACAGGGGGGAATGAAAAACTGTTTTTT.

The V gene is TRBV18, the J gene TRBJ2-4, with D maybe TRBD1 (7 bases). Germline V CDR1 and CDR2: KGHSH, LQKENI. Trimming shortened V by 4 bases and J by 8 bases, and 12 bases separated the two germline ends. The CDR3 totals 13 residues. In DNA form, the CDR3 reads TGTGCCAGCTCACGGACAGGAGGGGACATTCAGTACTTC. This translates into CASSRTGGDIQYF.

This chain joins TRBV7-9 and TRBJ2-7; TRBD2 matches 10 bases. V shed 3 bases and J 3 bases; nucleotides not matched to a gene: 2. This CDR3 has 14 amino acids. Germline CDR1 reads SEHNR; CDR2 reads FQNEAQ (reference sequence). The CDR3 DNA reads TGTGCCAGCAGCTTCGGGACTAGCGACTACGAGCAGTACTTC. Translated: CASSFGTSDYEQYF.

This sequence joins TRBV5-1 and TRBJ1-2; D is possibly TRBD1 (6 bases). Between the trimmed V and J ends, which lost 4 bases and 4 bases, there was a span of 20 bases. This CDR3 contains 16 residues. CDR1 SGHRS and CDR2 YFSETQ come from the germline V gene. The CDR3 loop reads CASSPSGQLHPYGYTF. For the CDR3, the DNA is TGCGCCAGCAGCCCATCAGGACAGCTTCATCCCTATGGCTACACCTTC. The variable domain in full, completed from reference TRBV5-1 and TRBJ1-2, reads KAGVTQTPRYLIKTRGQQVTLSCSPISGHRSVSWYQQTPGQGLQFLFEYFSETQRNKGNFPGRFSGRQFSNSRSEMNVSTLELGDSALYLCASSPSGQLHPYGYTFGSGTRLTVV.

The V gene is TRBV30, the J gene TRBJ2-1; a possible D gene is TRBD2 (7 bases). Trimming removed 3 bases from V and 4 bases from J, with 16 bases in between. The CDR3 consists of 15 residues. Germline V gene data show CDR1 as GTSNPN and CDR2 as SVGIG (reference sequence). CDR3 DNA: TGTGCCTGGAGGAGGGGGGGTCTTCTATACAATGAGCAGTTCTTC. Amino acid sequence: CAWRRGGLLYNEQFF.

The rearrangement links TRBV6-6 to TRBJ2-2, with D perhaps matching TRBD1 or TRBD2 (6 bases each). V was shortened by 4 bases and J by 7 bases, with 13 bases between the two germline ends. Germline V gene data show CDR1 as MNHNY and CDR2 as SVGAGI (reference sequence). The CDR3 sequence is 14 residues long. CDR3: CASSFQGRNGELFF. CDR3 nucleotide sequence: TGTGCCAGCAGTTTTCAGGGGAGGAACGGGGAGCTGTTTTTT.

V and J are TRBV9 and TRBJ2-3, with 13 bases that match TRBD2. Looked up from germline, CDR1 is SGDLS and CDR2 is YYNGEE. The CDR3 consists of 14 residues. J was trimmed by 10 bases and V by 4 bases; bases with no gene match: 6. For the CDR3, the DNA is TGTGCCAGCAGCCCTGGACTAGCGGGAGTTGCGCAGTATTTT. Translated: CASSPGLAGVAQYF. Supplemented by reference TRBV9 and TRBJ2-3, the full variable domain reads DSGVTQTPKHLITATGQRVTLRCSPRSGDLSVYWYQQSLDQGLQFLIQYYNGEERAKGNILERFSAQQFPDLHSELNLSSLELGDSALYFCASSPGLAGVAQYFGPGTRLTVL.

The chain carries TRBV6-1 and TRBJ2-7; TRBD1 or TRBD2 may be the D gene (6 bases each). Germline loops: CDR1 MNHNS, CDR2 SASEGT. Trimming removed 2 bases from V and 3 bases from J, with 17 bases in between. The CDR3 has 16 amino acids. The CDR3 is CASSELLGGYSYEQYF. CDR3 in DNA: TGTGCCAGCAGTGAACTCTTAGGGGGGTATAGCTACGAGCAGTACTTC.

This sequence joins TRBV10-3 and TRBJ1-5; no clear D gene. The V end was cut by 0 bases, the J end by 6 bases, with 12 bases between. The CDR3 has 15 residues. Germline lookup yields CDR1 ENHRY and CDR2 SYGVKD. CDR3 sequence reads: CAISESAIMSQPQHF. DNA for the CDR3: TGTGCCATCAGTGAGTCGGCGATAATGAGTCAGCCCCAGCATTTT.

The chain joins TRBV6-5 to TRBJ2-3; no definite D call. Trimming left V 6 bases short and J 11 bases short, with 12 bases between. Germline V lookup: CDR1 MNHEY, CDR2 SVGAGI. This CDR3 is 11 amino acids long. The CDR3 region has the DNA TGTGCCAGCAGCGACCCCCTGGGGCAGTATTTT. Amino acids: CASSDPLGQYF.

V usage is TRBV15 and J usage is TRBJ1-4, with 7 nucleotides matching TRBD1. The CDR3 runs to 15 residues. The J segment lost 6 bases and the V segment lost 2 bases, leaving 6 bases of the junction unmatched. Germline CDR1 and CDR2: LNHNV and YYDKDF (reference sequence). The CDR3 coding sequence is TGTGCCACCAGCAGAAGACAGGGATTGGATGAAAAACTGTTTTTT. It specifies CATSRRQGLDEKLFF.

The chain carries TRBV6-5 and TRBJ1-2; 8 bases match TRBD1. The trim removed 7 bases at V and 1 base at J, leaving 5 bases unmatched. There are 14 residues in the CDR3. Per the germline V gene, CDR1 is MNHEY and CDR2 is SVGAGI. The CDR3 loop reads CASTRTGINYGYTF. In DNA form, the CDR3 reads TGTGCCAGCACGAGGACAGGGATTAACTATGGCTACACCTTC.

This sequence joins TRBV10-2 and TRBJ2-7; TRBD2 aligns across 8 bases. The trim removed 2 bases at V and 3 bases at J, leaving 6 bases unmatched. Germline V lookup: CDR1 WSHSY, CDR2 SAAADI. This CDR3 contains 15 residues. CDR3 sequence: CASSEPAGGNYEQYF. The CDR3 DNA follows: TGCGCCAGCAGTGAGCCGGCGGGAGGTAACTACGAGCAGTACTTC.

V usage is TRBV19 and J usage is TRBJ2-1, with 9 bases fitting TRBD1. Germline lookup yields CDR1 LNHDA and CDR2 SQIVND (reference sequence). The V segment lost 5 bases and the J segment 7 bases; nucleotides outside the gene matches: 12. The CDR3 runs 16 residues. CDR3 loop: CASSPFRTGERNEQFF. CDR3 nucleotides: TGTGCCAGTAGTCCTTTTAGGACAGGGGAACGAAATGAGCAGTTCTTC.

The rearrangement links TRBV28 to TRBJ2-7, with a tentative D call TRBD2 (6 bases). Looked up from germline, CDR1 is MDHEN and CDR2 is SYDVKM. V shed 1 base and J shed 2 bases, with 15 bases lying between them. The CDR3 runs to 16 residues. The CDR3 DNA sequence: TGTGCCAGCAGTTTATCGGAGGGAAGGTCGGCCTACGAGCAGTACTTC. Its protein is CASSLSEGRSAYEQYF.

The V call is TRBV7-9, the J call TRBJ1-4; 12 bases agree with TRBD1. CDR3 length: 18 residues. Per the germline V gene, CDR1 is SEHNR and CDR2 is FQNEAQ (reference sequence). The junction had 12 bases not matched to a gene; V was cut back by 2 bases and J by 8 bases. The CDR3 protein is CASSLTRPGQGAGEKLFF. The CDR3 DNA reads as TGTGCCAGCAGCTTAACCAGACCGGGACAGGGGGCCGGAGAAAAACTGTTTTTT.

As concerns this clone: This sequence may be a read error, since a much larger clone differs from it by one base. The V call is TRBV25-1, the J call TRBJ2-5; 12 bases are shared with TRBD2. Germline CDR1 reads MGHDK; CDR2 reads SYGVNS. The CDR3 totals 15 residues. V lost 2 bases and J lost 5; bases outside the gene matches: 3. The CDR3 DNA reads as TGTGCCAGCAGTGAACTAGCGGGAGGGCAGGAGACCCAGTACTTC. This gives the protein CASSELAGGQETQYF.

This clone was found many times. This chain links TRBV7-3 with TRBJ2-1; 8 bases are shared with TRBD2. The germline gives CDR1 SGHTA, CDR2 FQGTGA. Trimming removed 7 bases from V and 0 bases from J; junction bases left unmatched: 8. CDR3 length: 16 amino acids. CDR3 residues: CASNSVSGSSYNEQFF. The CDR3 nucleotides are TGTGCCAGCAATTCTGTAAGCGGGAGCTCCTACAATGAGCAGTTCTTC.